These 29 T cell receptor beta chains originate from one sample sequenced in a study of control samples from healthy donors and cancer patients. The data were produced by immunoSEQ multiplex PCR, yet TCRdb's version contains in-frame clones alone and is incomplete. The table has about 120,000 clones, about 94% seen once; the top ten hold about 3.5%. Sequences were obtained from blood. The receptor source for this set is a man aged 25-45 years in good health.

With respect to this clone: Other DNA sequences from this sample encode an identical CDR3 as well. The CDR3 DNA reads TGTGCCAGCTCCCCCACGGGTAATTCACCCCTCCACTTT. It is translated as CASSPTGNSPLHF. The J gene is TRBJ1-6, the V gene TRBV6-5; D unclear. Trimming pared 8 bases from V and 6 bases from J, leaving 11 bases between. The CDR3 is 13 residues long. From germline, CDR1 is MNHEY and CDR2 SVGAGI.

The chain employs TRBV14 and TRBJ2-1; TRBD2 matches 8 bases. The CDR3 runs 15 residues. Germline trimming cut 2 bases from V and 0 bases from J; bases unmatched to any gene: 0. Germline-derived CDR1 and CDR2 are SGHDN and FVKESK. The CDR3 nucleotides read TGTGCCAGCAGCCAAAGCGGGGGCTCCTACAATGAGCAGTTCTTC. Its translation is CASSQSGGSYNEQFF.

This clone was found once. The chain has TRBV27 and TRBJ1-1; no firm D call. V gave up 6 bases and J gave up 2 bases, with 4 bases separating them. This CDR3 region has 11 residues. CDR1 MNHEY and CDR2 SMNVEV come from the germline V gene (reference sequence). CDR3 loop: CASSKNTEAFF. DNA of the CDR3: TGTGCCAGCAGCAAAAACACTGAAGCTTTCTTT.

The CDR3 sequence: CASSPGQAATDTQYF. The CDR3 DNA reads TGTGCCAGCAGCCCCGGACAGGCCGCCACAGATACGCAGTATTTT. The chain couples TRBV9 to TRBJ2-3, with 7 bases identical to TRBD1. The CDR3 consists of 15 residues. Trimming took 4 bases from V and 2 from J; bases not matched to a gene: 7. Germline V lookup: CDR1 SGDLS, CDR2 YYNGEE.

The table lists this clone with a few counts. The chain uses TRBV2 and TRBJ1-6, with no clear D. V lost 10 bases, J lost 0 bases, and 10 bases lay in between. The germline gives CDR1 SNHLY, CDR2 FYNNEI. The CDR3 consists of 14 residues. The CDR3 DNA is TGTGCCACCGGGGAGAGCTCCTATAATTCACCCCTCCACTTT. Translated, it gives CATGESSYNSPLHF. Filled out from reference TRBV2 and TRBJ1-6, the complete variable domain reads EPEVTQTPSHQVTQMGQEVILRCVPISNHLYFYWYRQILGQKVEFLVSFYNNEISEKSEIFDDQFSVERPDGSNFTLKIRSTKLEDSAMYFCATGESSYNSPLHFGNGTRLTVT.

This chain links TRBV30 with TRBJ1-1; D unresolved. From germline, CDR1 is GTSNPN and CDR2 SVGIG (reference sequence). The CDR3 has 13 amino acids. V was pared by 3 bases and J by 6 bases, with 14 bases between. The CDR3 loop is CAWSFNWRSEAFF. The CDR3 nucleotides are TGTGCCTGGAGCTTCAACTGGCGATCTGAAGCTTTCTTT.

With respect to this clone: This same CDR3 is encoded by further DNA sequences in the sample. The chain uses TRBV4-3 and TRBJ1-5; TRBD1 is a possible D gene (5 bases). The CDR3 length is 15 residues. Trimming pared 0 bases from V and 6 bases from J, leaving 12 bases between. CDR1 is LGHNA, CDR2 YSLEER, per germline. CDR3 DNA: TGCGCCAGCAGCCAAGACCCCCTTGGGGGTCAGCCCCAGCATTTT. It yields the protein CASSQDPLGGQPQHF.

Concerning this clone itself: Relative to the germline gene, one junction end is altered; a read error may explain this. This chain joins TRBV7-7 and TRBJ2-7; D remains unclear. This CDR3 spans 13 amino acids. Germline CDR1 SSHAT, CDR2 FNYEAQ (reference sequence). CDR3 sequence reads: CASSPGEDYEQYF. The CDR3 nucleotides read TGTGCTAGCAGCCCCGGAGAAGACTACGAGCAGTACTTC.

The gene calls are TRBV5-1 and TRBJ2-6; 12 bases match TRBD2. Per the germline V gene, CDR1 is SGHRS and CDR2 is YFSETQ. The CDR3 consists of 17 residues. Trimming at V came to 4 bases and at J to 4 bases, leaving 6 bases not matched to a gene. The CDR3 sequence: CASSTLAGGQGANVLTF. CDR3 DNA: TGCGCCAGCAGCACTCTAGCGGGGGGGCAAGGGGCCAACGTCCTGACTTTC.

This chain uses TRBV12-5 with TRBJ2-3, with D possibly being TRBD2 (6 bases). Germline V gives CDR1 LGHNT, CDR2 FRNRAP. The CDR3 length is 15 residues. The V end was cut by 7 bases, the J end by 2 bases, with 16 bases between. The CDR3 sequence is CASDPWGENTDTQYF. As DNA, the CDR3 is TGTGCTAGTGATCCCTGGGGGGAAAACACAGATACGCAGTATTTT.

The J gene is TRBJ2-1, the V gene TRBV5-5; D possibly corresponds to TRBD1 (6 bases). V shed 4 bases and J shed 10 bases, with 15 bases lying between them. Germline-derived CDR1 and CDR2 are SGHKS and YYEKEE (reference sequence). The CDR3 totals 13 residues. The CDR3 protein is CASSGGLRGEQFF. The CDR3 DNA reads TGTGCCAGCAGCGGGGGCCTACGGGGCGAGCAGTTCTTC.

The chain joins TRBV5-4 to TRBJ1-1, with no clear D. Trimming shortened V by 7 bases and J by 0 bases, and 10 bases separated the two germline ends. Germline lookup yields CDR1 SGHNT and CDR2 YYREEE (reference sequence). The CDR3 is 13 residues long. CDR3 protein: CASGKGLNTEAFF. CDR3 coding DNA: TGTGCCAGCGGGAAGGGTTTGAACACTGAAGCTTTCTTT. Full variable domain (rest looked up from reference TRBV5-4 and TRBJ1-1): ETGVTQSPTHLIKTRGQQVTLRCSSQSGHNTVSWYQQALGQGPQFIFQYYREEENGRGNFPPRFSGLQFPNYSSELNVNALELDDSALYLCASGKGLNTEAFFGQGTRLTVV.

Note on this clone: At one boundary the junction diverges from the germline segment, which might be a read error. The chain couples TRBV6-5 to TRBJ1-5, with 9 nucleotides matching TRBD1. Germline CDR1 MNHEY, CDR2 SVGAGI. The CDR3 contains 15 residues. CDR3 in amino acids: CASRYYRGQDQPQHF. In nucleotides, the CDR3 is TGTGCCAGCAGATACTACAGGGGGCAGGATCAGCCCCAGCATTTT.

In nucleotides, the CDR3 is TGTGCCAGCAGCTTAAGTTGGACCGCGGAAGAAAAACTGTTTTTT. This sequence encodes CASSLSWTAEEKLFF. The rearrangement joins TRBV5-5 to TRBJ1-4; no reliable D call. CDR1 is SGHKS and CDR2 is YYEKEE in the germline V gene (reference sequence). Trimming cost V 2 bases and J 8 bases, with 16 bases left between them. CDR3 length: 15 residues.

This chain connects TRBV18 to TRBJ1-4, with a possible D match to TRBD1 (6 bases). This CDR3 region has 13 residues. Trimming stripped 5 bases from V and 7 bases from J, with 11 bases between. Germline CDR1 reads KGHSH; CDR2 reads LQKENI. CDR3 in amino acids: CASSAGVREKLFF. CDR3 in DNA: TGTGCCAGCTCAGCAGGGGTACGTGAAAAACTGTTTTTT.

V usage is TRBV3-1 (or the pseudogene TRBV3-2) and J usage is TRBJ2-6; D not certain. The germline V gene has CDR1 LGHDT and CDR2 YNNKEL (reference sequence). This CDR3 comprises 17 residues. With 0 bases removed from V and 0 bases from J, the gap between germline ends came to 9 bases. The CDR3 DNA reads TGTGCCAGCAGCCAAGATTACGGGTCCTCTGGGGCCAACGTCCTGACTTTC. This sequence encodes CASSQDYGSSGANVLTF.

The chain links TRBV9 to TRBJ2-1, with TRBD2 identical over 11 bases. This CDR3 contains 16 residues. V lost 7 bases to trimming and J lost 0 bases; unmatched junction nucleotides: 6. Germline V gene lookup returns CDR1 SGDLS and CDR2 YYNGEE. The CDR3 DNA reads TGTGCCAGCTCTAGCGGGGGGCTTATCTCCTACAATGAGCAGTTCTTC. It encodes CASSSGGLISYNEQFF.

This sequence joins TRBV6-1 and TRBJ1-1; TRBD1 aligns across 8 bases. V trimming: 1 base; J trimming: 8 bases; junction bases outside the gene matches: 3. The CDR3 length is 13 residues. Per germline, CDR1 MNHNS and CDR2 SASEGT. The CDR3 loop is CASSEGGTGEAFF. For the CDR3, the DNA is TGTGCCAGCAGTGAAGGGGGGACAGGCGAAGCTTTCTTT.

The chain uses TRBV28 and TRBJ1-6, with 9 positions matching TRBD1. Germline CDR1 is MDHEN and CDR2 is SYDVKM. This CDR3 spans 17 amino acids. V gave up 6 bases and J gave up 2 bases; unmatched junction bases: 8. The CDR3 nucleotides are TGTGCCAGCAGACTAGGGACAGGGAGAACCTATAATTCACCCCTCCACTTT. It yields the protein CASRLGTGRTYNSPLHF.

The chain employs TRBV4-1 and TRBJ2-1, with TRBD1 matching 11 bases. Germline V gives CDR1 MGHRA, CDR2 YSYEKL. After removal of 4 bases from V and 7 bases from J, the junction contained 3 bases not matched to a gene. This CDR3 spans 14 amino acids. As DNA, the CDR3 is TGCGCCAGCAGCCTGGGACAGGGGGGGAATGAGCAGTTCTTC. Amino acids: CASSLGQGGNEQFF.

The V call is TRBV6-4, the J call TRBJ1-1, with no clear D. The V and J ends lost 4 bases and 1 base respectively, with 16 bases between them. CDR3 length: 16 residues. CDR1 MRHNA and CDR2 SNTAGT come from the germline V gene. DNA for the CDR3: TGTGCCAGCAGTGTAACAGCAGGACTTAGGAACACTGAAGCTTTCTTT. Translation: CASSVTAGLRNTEAFF.

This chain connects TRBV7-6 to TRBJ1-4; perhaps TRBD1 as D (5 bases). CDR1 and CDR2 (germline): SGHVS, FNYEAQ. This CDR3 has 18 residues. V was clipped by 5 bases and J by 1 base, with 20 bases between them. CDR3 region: CASSPPKEGLETNEKLFF. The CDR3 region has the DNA TGTGCCAGCAGCCCACCCAAGGAGGGGCTGGAAACTAATGAAAAACTGTTTTTT.

CDR3 protein: CASSFGQGSPYEQYF. In nucleotides, the CDR3 is TGTGCCAGCAGTTTTGGACAGGGGAGTCCCTACGAGCAGTACTTC. The chain employs TRBV28 and TRBJ2-7, with 9 bases aligning to TRBD1. J gave up 2 bases and V 3 bases, and 5 bases lay outside the gene matches. Germline-derived CDR1 and CDR2 are MDHEN and SYDVKM. The CDR3 contains 15 residues. The variable domain in full, with the rest retrieved from reference TRBV28 and TRBJ2-7, is DVKVTQSSRYLVKRTGEKVFLECVQDMDHENMFWYRQDPGLGLRLIYFSYDVKMKEKGDIPEGYSVSREKKERFSLILESASTNQTSMYLCASSFGQGSPYEQYFGPGTRLTVT.

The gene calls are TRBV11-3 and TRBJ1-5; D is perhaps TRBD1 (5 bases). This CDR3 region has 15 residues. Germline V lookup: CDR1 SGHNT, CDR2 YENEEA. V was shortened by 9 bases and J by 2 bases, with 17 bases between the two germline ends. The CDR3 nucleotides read TGTGCCAGTAAGAGGACACTTCCAGGCAATCAGCCCCAGCATTTT. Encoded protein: CASKRTLPGNQPQHF.

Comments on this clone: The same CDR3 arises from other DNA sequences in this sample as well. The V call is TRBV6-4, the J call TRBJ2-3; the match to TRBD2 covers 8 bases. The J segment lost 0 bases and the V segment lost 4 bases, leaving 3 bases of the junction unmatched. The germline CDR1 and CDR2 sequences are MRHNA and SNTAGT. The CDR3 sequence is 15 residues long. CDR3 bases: TGTGCCAGCAGTGTCAGCGGGGGTAGCACAGATACGCAGTATTTT. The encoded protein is CASSVSGGSTDTQYF.

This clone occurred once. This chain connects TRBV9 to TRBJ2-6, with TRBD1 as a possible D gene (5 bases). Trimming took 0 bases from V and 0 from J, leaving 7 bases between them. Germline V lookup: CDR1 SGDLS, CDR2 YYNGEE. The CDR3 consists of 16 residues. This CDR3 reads CASSVGDSSGANVLTF. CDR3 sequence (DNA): TGTGCCAGCAGCGTAGGAGACAGCTCTGGGGCCAACGTCCTGACTTTC.

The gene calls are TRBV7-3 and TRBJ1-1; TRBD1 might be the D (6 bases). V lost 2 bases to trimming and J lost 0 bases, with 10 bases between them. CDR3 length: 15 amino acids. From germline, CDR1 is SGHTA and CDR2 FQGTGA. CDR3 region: CASSLSPGVNTEAFF. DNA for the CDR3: TGTGCCAGCAGCTTATCTCCAGGGGTGAACACTGAAGCTTTCTTT.

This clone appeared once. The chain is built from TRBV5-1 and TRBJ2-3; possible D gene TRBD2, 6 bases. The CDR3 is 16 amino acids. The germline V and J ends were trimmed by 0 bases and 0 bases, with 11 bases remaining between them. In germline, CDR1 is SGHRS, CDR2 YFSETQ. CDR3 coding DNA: TGCGCCAGCAGCTTGGCCTTGGGGACTAGCACAGATACGCAGTATTTT. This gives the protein CASSLALGTSTDTQYF.

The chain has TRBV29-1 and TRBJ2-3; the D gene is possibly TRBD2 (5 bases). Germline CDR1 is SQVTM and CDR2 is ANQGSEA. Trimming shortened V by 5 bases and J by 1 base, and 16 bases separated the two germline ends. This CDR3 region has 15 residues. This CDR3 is CSVLPGNTGTDTQYF. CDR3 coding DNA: TGCAGCGTTTTACCGGGGAACACAGGCACAGATACGCAGTATTTT.